This T cell receptor beta chain was found in a study of cytomegalovirus exposure and HLA in healthy donors (dated by TCRdb to the late 2010s). Study-wide context: In an earlier analysis of roughly 500 of the donors, 276 Gb of sequence data and some 100 million unique TCR beta sequences from approximately 180 million T cells were reported. About 280 gigabases of sequencing data and tens of millions of unique TCR sequences made up an early release that covered approximately 650 HLA-typed donors. The genetic ancestry cluster associated with self-reported Caucasian donors included 81% of the approximately 410 genotyped donors. The study was designed to test whether signatures of past pathogen exposure could be identified by cataloging public T cell receptors. The study used immunosequencing to profile the T cell repertoires of 600 to 850 subjects and linked those repertoires to cytomegalovirus serostatus. Besides the first cohort of approximately 670 subjects, a separate validation cohort made up of around 120 different subjects was used. To predict cytomegalovirus infection status, the study brought together high-throughput TCR immunosequencing, statistical association of individual TCRs with disease status, and machine learning. In a later analysis, previously published TCR beta repertoires from 670 or so donors were re-analyzed and high-resolution HLA genotyping was added so that TCR occurrence patterns could be studied. The later analysis used no new phenotypic data to find candidate immune exposures, relying instead on TCR beta sequences and their occurrence across donors. To decide whether each TCR beta V gene segment behaved as functional or pseudogenic, an earlier analysis of fewer than 750 of the donors relied on high-throughput TCR beta sequencing. Donor age, sex, ethnicity and CMV serostatus were compiled together with the repertoire data. A later genetic analysis used genome-wide SNP genotypes for about 65% of the 666 donors, treating that subset as a discovery cohort. Every repertoire in the discovery cohort had been generated on one and the same sequencing platform. HLA typing included class I and class II loci at four-digit resolution. The number of typed donors differed by locus: about 620-640 for A, B, C, DRB1 and DQB1; 522 for DQA1; 606 for DPA1; and 400 to 480 for DPB1. A handful of DR-DQ haplotypes were handled as single units for association and clustering because linkage in the cohort was strong. Among about 400 genotyped donors of the cohort, an average of around 240,000 unique TCR beta nucleotide sequences was sequenced per donor, of which 15% to 20% were non-productive. What the authors observed across the whole study: A few of the identified cytomegalovirus-associated TCR beta chains were confirmed in vitro to be specific for cytomegalovirus antigens. In an earlier analysis of approximately 590 of the donors, most TCR beta V segments were observed in productive rearrangements about 87% or about 30% of the time, broadly matching IMGT annotations. An association between a missense DCLRE1C variant and V-gene and J-gene trimming of TCR beta chains was found in a later genetic analysis and replicated in an independent cohort. In a later analysis, the rate of TCR association differed among HLA loci, with DRB1 alleles having the most associated TCRs and HLA-C alleles having the fewest. Strong co-occurrence of HLA alleles, especially DR and DQ, made assigning TCR associations to individual alleles difficult. At a false discovery rate of 0.05, a later analysis linked 16,000 or so TCR beta sequences to specific HLA alleles. In a later genetic analysis, fewer N-insertions in productive TCRs were reported among donors in an Asian-associated ancestry cluster than the roughly 700-donor mean. Some IMGT-functional V segments, including TRBV6-2 and TRBV6-3, could not be distinguished by the 87-base-pair reads and were therefore excluded. According to a later analysis, most CMV-associated TCR beta chains appeared to be HLA-restricted, and the HLA associations seemed to be driven largely by CMV exposure. The earlier analysis of a few hundred of the donors excluded approximately 15 rarely observed V segments, including chromosome 9 orphons, because counts were too low. HLA typing was unavailable for some donors at each locus, so association tests used only the typed subset. Sequencing depth was assumed to be roughly uniform across donors in the presence/absence analyses, though that assumption may not hold. CMV serostatus was the only immune exposure information available for the cohort. A further reported finding was that TCR beta sequences accurately predicted the HLA-A and HLA-B alleles for most subjects in the first cohort. In a later analysis, HLA-associated TCR beta chains showed more clonal expansion and lower generation probabilities than non-associated chains that were equally common. A cluster of highly shared sequence variants was judged likely to represent a technical artifact of the sequencing pipeline. While some public TCRs were present in many individuals, most TCR sequences turned up only very rarely across donors. In a later analysis, several top co-occurrence clusters were reported to appear linked to parvovirus B19, influenza, CMV and Epstein-Barr virus. The study gave a list of 150 to 200 TCR beta chains associated with cytomegalovirus. The authors suggested that the approach could potentially be extended to other disease states and immunological phenotypes. In both the original and validation cohorts, the classifier was reported to diagnose cytomegalovirus status with high specificity and sensitivity. In this cohort, only TCR beta chains were sequenced, and detectable features were limited by the absence of alpha or paired-chain data. Correlated functional status among segregating V segments might be attributable to linkage disequilibrium, but an unknown experimental factor could not be ruled out.

The cohort was made up of approximately 670 healthy bone marrow donors. All cohort members were sampled while nominally healthy, although unrecorded immune exposures were likely present. The donor tested CMV seropositive, placing the donor among the roughly 300 seropositive members of the cohort. A peripheral blood sample was collected from each donor, and TCR beta sequencing was performed on peripheral blood mononuclear cells. Genomic DNA was extracted from the blood cell samples with the Qiagen DNeasy Blood Extraction Kit. Library preparation used the immunoSEQ multiplex PCR assay. A mixture of 60 forward primers for TCR Vbeta segments and 13 reverse primers for TCR Jbeta segments was used in the multiplex PCR. Amplification of the CDR3 region of rearranged TCR beta genes was performed with a multiplex PCR assay on genomic DNA. On the Illumina HiSeq System, the amplified TCR beta libraries were sequenced as 87-base-pair reads. The original pipeline was this. Across the 500 to 700 repertoires, a later analysis counted 60 million to 90 million unique TCR beta chains, 8.5 million to 12 million of which were shared by at least two donors. A nearest-neighbor algorithm error-corrected the raw reads and collapsed the reads into unique sequences, merging closely related sequences to remove PCR and sequencing errors. V, D and J gene segments were assigned by aligning CDR3 sequences to IMGT reference sequences. For a sequence to be retained, a match of at least six nucleotides to both a V gene segment and a J gene segment was required. Rearrangements were classified as productive when the CDR3 lacked stop codons and remained in frame with V and J, and all other rearrangements were classified as non-productive. CDR3 was defined according to IMGT convention as the region running from the second conserved V-encoded cysteine to the conserved J-encoded phenylalanine. The earlier analysis of more than 450 of the donors excluded sequences that lacked an unambiguous match to a single V gene segment. An earlier analysis of a few hundred of the donors called V segments functional above 56.7% productive rearrangements and segregating when the between-donor standard deviation exceeded 5%. To diagnose cytomegalovirus status from the catalog of TCR beta chain sequences, a statistical classification framework was built. V and J gene assignment, in a later analysis, came from comparing TCR nucleotide sequences with IMGT/GENE-DB human TR gene sequences. The TCRdist pipeline was used in a later analysis to assign CDR3 sequences and most-parsimonious VDJ recombination scenarios. In a later analysis, every TCR beta chain was defined by the combination of its CDR3 amino acid sequence and its V-gene family, and reads without a unique V-gene family were dropped. To address suspected cross-contamination and a sequencing artifact, a later analysis removed roughly 580 highly shared, low-generation-probability nucleotide sequences. A later analysis calculated a clonal expansion index for each public chain from normalized within-repertoire ranks of inferred template counts. A later analysis computed generation probabilities with a VDJ recombination model fitted to out-of-frame rearrangements, and checked the results against IGoR. In a later analysis, TCR-TCR, TCR-HLA and TCR-CMV co-occurrence was scored with hypergeometric tests, and a repertoire-size bias correction was applied to TCR pairs. To estimate false discovery rates, a later analysis permuted the HLA or CMV assignments 20 times. In a later analysis, co-occurring TCRs were grouped using DBSCAN, with TCRdist sequence similarity added in when clustering inside HLA-allele-positive subsets. Repertoires with fewer than 30,000 or more than 120,000 public chains were left out of co-occurrence clustering, as were roughly five repertoires with anomalous nucleotide sharing. The immuneACCESS repertoire file appears here via TCRdb, limited to in-frame rearrangements. These files lack a portion of the clones; in checked studies, under half of the deficit traces to unresolved V genes, and the cause of the others is not known. That table supplies the V and J calls and clone size; D and trimming were determined from the DNA. The sample table records about 130,000 clones; about 81% of these occur just once. The top ten constitute over 4.5% of the sample.

Via the germline V gene, CDR1 is SGDLS and CDR2 YYNGEE. From the cysteine up to the phenylalanine, the CDR3 has a length of 16 residues. The entry retains the CDR3 DNA only, 48 bases that are in frame from base 1. Compared with germline, V lacks 0 bases and J lacks 5 bases; bases without a gene match: 4. A note on this clone: No cognate antigen has been identified for it. No much larger clone exists at a distance of one base, and base qualities are not known.

The rearranged chain carries TRBV9 and TRBJ2-5, with 13 bases aligning to TRBD2. Sequencing used PBMCs. The receptor's source is a woman between 40 and 55 years old in good health and CMV-seropositive. CDR3 loop: CASSVEGLAGKETQYF. In nucleotide form, the sequence is TGTGCCAGCAGCGTAGAGGGACTAGCGGGGAAGGAGACCCAGTACTTC.